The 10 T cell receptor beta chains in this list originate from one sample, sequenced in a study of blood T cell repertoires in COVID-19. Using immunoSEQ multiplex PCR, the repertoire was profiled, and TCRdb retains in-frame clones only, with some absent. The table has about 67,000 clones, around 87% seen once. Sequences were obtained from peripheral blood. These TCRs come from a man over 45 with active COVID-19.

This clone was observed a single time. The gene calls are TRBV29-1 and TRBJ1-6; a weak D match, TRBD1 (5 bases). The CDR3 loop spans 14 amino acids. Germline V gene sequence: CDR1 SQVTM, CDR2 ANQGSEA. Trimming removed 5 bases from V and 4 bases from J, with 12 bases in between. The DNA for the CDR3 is TGCAGCGTTCAATTGGGGGGATATAATTCACCCCTCCACTTT. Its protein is CSVQLGGYNSPLHF. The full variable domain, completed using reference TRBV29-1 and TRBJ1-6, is SAVISQKPSRDICQRGTSLTIQCQVDSQVTMMFWYRQQPGQSLTLIATANQGSEATYESGFVIDKFPISRPNLTFSTLTVSNMSPEDSSIYLCSVQLGGYNSPLHFGNGTRLTVT.

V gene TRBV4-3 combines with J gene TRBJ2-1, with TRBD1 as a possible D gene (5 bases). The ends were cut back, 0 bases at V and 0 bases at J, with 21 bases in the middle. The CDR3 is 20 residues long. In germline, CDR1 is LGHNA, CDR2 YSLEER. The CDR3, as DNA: TGCGCCAGCAGCCAAGATGGGGCAGCGAGGCCCTTAAGCTCCTACAATGAGCAGTTCTTC. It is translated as CASSQDGAARPLSSYNEQFF.

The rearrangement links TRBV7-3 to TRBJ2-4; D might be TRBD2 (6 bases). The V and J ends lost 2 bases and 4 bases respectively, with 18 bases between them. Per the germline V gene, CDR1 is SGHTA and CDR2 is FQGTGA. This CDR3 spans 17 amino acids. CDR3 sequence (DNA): TGTGCCAGCAGCTTACTCTTAGCGGCTGGGAAGAAAAACATTCAGTACTTC. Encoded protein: CASSLLLAAGKKNIQYF.

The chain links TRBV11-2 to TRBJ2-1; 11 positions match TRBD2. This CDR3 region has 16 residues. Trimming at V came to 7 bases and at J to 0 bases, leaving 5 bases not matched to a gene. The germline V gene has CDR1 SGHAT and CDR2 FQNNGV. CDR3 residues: CASKMGTSGSYNEQFF. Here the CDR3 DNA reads TGTGCCAGCAAGATGGGGACTAGCGGCTCCTACAATGAGCAGTTCTTC.

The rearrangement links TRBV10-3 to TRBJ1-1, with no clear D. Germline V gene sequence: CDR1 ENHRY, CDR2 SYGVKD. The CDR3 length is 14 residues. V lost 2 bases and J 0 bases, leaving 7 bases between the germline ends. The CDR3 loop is CAISENFMNTEAFF. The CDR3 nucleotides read TGTGCCATCAGTGAGAACTTCATGAACACTGAAGCTTTCTTT.

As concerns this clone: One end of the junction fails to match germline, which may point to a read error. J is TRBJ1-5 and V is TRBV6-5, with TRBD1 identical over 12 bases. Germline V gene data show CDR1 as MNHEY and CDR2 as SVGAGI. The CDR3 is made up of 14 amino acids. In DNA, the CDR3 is TGTGCCAGCATGGGGACAGGGGGCAAGCAGCCCCAGCATTTT. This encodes CASMGTGGKQPQHF.

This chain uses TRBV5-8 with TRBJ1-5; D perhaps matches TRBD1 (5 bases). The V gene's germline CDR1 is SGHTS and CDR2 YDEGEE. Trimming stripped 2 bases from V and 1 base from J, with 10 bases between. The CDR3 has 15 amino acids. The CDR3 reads CASSFTGPSNQPQHF. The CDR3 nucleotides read TGTGCCAGCAGCTTCACAGGCCCAAGCAATCAGCCCCAGCATTTT.

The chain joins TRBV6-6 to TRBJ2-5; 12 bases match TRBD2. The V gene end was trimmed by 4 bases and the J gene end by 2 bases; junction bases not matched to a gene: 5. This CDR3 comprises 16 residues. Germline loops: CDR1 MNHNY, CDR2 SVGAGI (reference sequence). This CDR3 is CASSSLGLAGQETQYF. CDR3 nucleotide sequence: TGTGCCAGCAGTTCACTCGGACTAGCGGGGCAAGAGACCCAGTACTTC.

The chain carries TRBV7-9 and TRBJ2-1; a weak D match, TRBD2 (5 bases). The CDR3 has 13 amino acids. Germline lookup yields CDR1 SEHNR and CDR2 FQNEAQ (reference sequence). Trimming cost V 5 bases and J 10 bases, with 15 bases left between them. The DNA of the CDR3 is TGTGCCAGCAGCCAGGAAGGAGGTTTCGAGCAGTTCTTC. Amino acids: CASSQEGGFEQFF.

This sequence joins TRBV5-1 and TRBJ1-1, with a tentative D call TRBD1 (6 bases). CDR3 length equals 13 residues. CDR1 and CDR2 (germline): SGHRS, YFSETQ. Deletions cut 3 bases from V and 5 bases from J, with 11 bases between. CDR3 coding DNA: TGCGCCAGCAGCTGGGGAACAGGGACTGAAGCTTTCTTT. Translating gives CASSWGTGTEAFF.